This TCR beta chain was recorded in a study of CXCR3-negative and CXCR3-positive naive CD8 T cells. General study points: Comparably high diversity was seen in both naive subsets, and much lower diversity in memory CD8+ cells. TRB CDR3 hydrophobicity was greater in CXCR3-positive naive cells than in CXCR3-negative naive cells.

5' RACE that incorporated UMI labels was used to prepare the TRB cDNA libraries. Following a re-call of the 5' RACE reads, TCRdb has one entry per CDR3 protein and lacks DNA. The table lists tens of thousands of distinct CDR3 sequences. As to this clonotype: What it binds is not known.

The CDR3 is 12 residues long. The V gene's germline CDR1 is SEHNR and CDR2 FQNEAQ (reference sequence). The V call is TRBV7-9, the J call TRBJ1-5. Sample: naive CXCR3+ CD8+ T cells from blood. Regarding subset: CD45RO-CCR7+CD27+CD95- naive CD8+ T cells expressing CXCR3 (TNR3+). This clonotype was obtained from a human donor in good health. Some clones in this sample may be carry-over from other donors' samples. CDR3 amino acids: CASSSQDQPQHF.